The 25 T cell receptor beta chains in this list originate from one sample, sequenced in a study of shared clonotypes between healthy human individuals. Repertoires were generated with immunoSEQ multiplex PCR, while TCRdb's copy carries only in-frame clones and drops some. The sample includes 550,000 to 600,000 clones, roughly 72% of them seen just once. The sample consisted of PBMCs. These receptors were obtained from a woman aged 35 to 49 in good health. Some clones in this sample may be carry-over from other donors' samples.

In this sample, this clone turned up many times. Other DNA sequences within the sample encode an identical CDR3. The chain recombines TRBV9 with TRBJ2-1, with TRBD1 matching over 7 bases. CDR3 length equals 15 residues. V gave up 0 bases and J gave up 6 bases; unmatched junction bases: 6. Germline CDR1 and CDR2: SGDLS and YYNGEE. The CDR3 DNA reads as TGTGCCAGCAGCGTAGAGGGGGCACGTGGCAATGAGCAGTTCTTC. Protein: CASSVEGARGNEQFF.

The chain carries TRBV6-6 and TRBJ1-5; 8 bases match TRBD1. Germline V gives CDR1 MNHNY, CDR2 SVGAGI (reference sequence). The CDR3 is 13 amino acids. Trimming at V came to 4 bases and at J to 4 bases, leaving 0 bases not matched to a gene. The CDR3 region has the DNA TGTGCCAGCAGTTGGACAGGGAATCAGCCCCAGCATTTT. Its protein product is CASSWTGNQPQHF.

The chain recombines TRBV7-2 with TRBJ2-2; D is possibly TRBD1 (6 bases). The CDR3 extends over 16 amino acids. Trimming removed 5 bases from V and 5 bases from J, with 18 bases in between. CDR1 SGHTA and CDR2 FQGNSA come from the germline V gene. CDR3: CASSQIGGSRTGELFF. The CDR3 bases are TGTGCCAGCAGCCAAATAGGGGGTTCCAGGACCGGGGAGCTGTTTTTT.

The genes are TRBV20-1 and TRBJ2-1; D not resolved. Germline V gene data show CDR1 as DFQATT and CDR2 as SNEGSKA (reference sequence). V was pared by 3 bases and J by 9 bases, with 9 bases between. This CDR3 spans 11 amino acids. DNA of the CDR3: TGCAGTGCTAGGTGGGAAGGTGAGCAGTTCTTC. It yields the protein CSARWEGEQFF.

Comments on this clone: Since a far larger clone is one base different, this is likely a read error. This chain uses TRBV28 with TRBJ2-4; D is ambiguous. CDR1 is MDHEN and CDR2 is SYDVKM in the germline V gene. V dropped 6 bases and J dropped 6 bases, with 12 bases sitting between them. The CDR3 extends over 13 amino acids. CDR3 bases: TGTGCCAGCAGACTAAGGATCCTAAACATTCAGTACTTC. Translation: CASRLRILNIQYF.

J is TRBJ2-7 and V is TRBV6-1; TRBD2 aligns across 9 bases. The CDR3 totals 17 residues. The germline V gene has CDR1 MNHNS and CDR2 SASEGT. J was trimmed by 4 bases and V by 3 bases; bases with no gene match: 13. DNA for the CDR3: TGTGCCAGCAGTGAGAGCCATCGGGCTAGCGGGACTTACGAGCAGTACTTC. This translates into CASSESHRASGTYEQYF.

The chain is built from TRBV7-3 and TRBJ1-1; tentative D call: TRBD1 (6 bases). Per germline, CDR1 SGHTA and CDR2 FQGTGA. The CDR3 covers 13 residues. V was shortened by 4 bases and J by 4 bases, with 10 bases between the two germline ends. CDR3 sequence (DNA): TGTGCCAGCAGCTCCAGGGGCGTCACTGAAGCTTTCTTT. Protein product: CASSSRGVTEAFF. Filled out from reference TRBV7-3 and TRBJ1-1, the complete variable domain reads GAGVSQTPSNKVTEKGKYVELRCDPISGHTALYWYRQSLGQGPEFLIYFQGTGAADDSGLPNDRFFAVRPEGSVSTLKIQRTERGDSAVYLCASSSRGVTEAFFGQGTRLTVV.

The chain carries TRBV6-1 and TRBJ1-3, with TRBD1 matching over 7 bases. CDR1 and CDR2 (germline): MNHNS, SASEGT. V dropped 4 bases and J dropped 0; count of bases not matched to a gene: 6. The CDR3 sequence is 16 residues long. The CDR3 spells CASSGPGQSSGNTIYF. The CDR3 DNA reads as TGTGCCAGCAGTGGACCGGGACAGAGCTCTGGAAACACCATATATTTT.

The V and J genes are TRBV7-2 and TRBJ2-3; TRBD2 matches 7 bases. Germline V gives CDR1 SGHTA, CDR2 FQGNSA. This CDR3 has 16 residues. The trim removed 5 bases at V and 5 bases at J, leaving 13 bases unmatched. The CDR3 DNA follows: TGTGCCAGCAGCCCCCGCCCCCGCGGGAGACGAGATACGCAGTATTTT. Amino acid sequence: CASSPRPRGRRDTQYF. The whole variable domain, remainder taken from reference TRBV7-2 and TRBJ2-3, is GAGVSQSPSNKVTEKGKDVELRCDPISGHTALYWYRQSLGQGLEFLIYFQGNSAPDKSGLPSDRFSAERTGGSVSTLTIQRTQQEDSAVYLCASSPRPRGRRDTQYFGPGTRLTVL.

In this sample, this clone turned up a few times. This chain links TRBV5-1 with TRBJ2-5; D may be TRBD1 (6 bases). CDR1 is SGHRS, CDR2 YFSETQ, per germline. The CDR3 spans 14 residues. With 0 bases removed from V and 3 bases from J, the gap between germline ends came to 9 bases. Here the CDR3 DNA reads TGCGCCAGCAGCTTGGGATGGGACAAAGAGACCCAGTACTTC. The encoded protein is CASSLGWDKETQYF.

The chain recombines TRBV2 with TRBJ2-5; no reliable D call. Trimming shortened V by 1 base and J by 4 bases, and 16 bases separated the two germline ends. This CDR3 contains 16 residues. In germline, CDR1 is SNHLY, CDR2 FYNNEI. The CDR3 here is CASSEVDQSWGETQYF. In DNA form, the CDR3 reads TGTGCCAGCAGTGAAGTTGACCAAAGCTGGGGAGAGACCCAGTACTTC.

Only one count was recorded for this clone. The chain recombines TRBV7-9 with TRBJ2-2, with 8 nucleotides matching TRBD2. Germline V gene sequence: CDR1 SEHNR, CDR2 FQNEAQ (reference sequence). The ends lost 5 bases at V and 3 bases at J; junction bases unmatched: 8. CDR3 length: 16 amino acids. In nucleotides, the CDR3 is TGTGCCAGCAGCCCCCGGGAGCGGGGGTACACCGGGGAGCTGTTTTTT. Translating it yields CASSPRERGYTGELFF.

The chain is built from TRBV7-8 and TRBJ2-2, with 13 nucleotides matching TRBD2. Germline V gene lookup returns CDR1 SGHVS and CDR2 FQNEAQ. V shed 5 bases and J 6 bases; nucleotides not matched to a gene: 9. The CDR3 is 17 residues long. Here the CDR3 reads CASSRRLLAGGPGELFF. CDR3 sequence (DNA): TGTGCCAGCAGCCGTAGACTACTAGCGGGAGGGCCCGGGGAGCTGTTTTTT.

The chain uses TRBV28 and TRBJ2-7; TRBD2 is a possible D gene (5 bases). Germline CDR1 is MDHEN and CDR2 is SYDVKM. The ends were cut back, 3 bases at V and 2 bases at J, with 8 bases in the middle. The CDR3 runs to 13 residues. The CDR3, as DNA: TGTGCCAGCAGTTTGGCGGGTCCCTACGAGCAGTACTTC. This translates into CASSLAGPYEQYF.

The chain links TRBV5-1 to TRBJ2-1; 7 bases match TRBD1. The CDR3 sequence is 13 residues long. J lost 5 bases, V lost 4 bases, and 3 bases had no gene match. Germline lookup yields CDR1 SGHRS and CDR2 YFSETQ. The CDR3 spells CASSMGQNNEQFF. The CDR3 region has the DNA TGCGCCAGCAGCATGGGACAGAACAATGAGCAGTTCTTC.

The rearrangement links TRBV10-3 to TRBJ1-5; D may be TRBD1 (5 bases). From germline, CDR1 is ENHRY and CDR2 SYGVKD. Trimming removed 8 bases from V and 3 bases from J, with 11 bases in between. This CDR3 comprises 13 residues. The CDR3 reads CAIVGEANQPQHF. Written as DNA, the CDR3 is TGTGCCATCGTAGGGGAGGCCAATCAGCCCCAGCATTTT.

This chain links TRBV11-3 with TRBJ2-7; either TRBD1 or TRBD2 may fit D (6 bases each). Germline V gene sequence: CDR1 SGHNT, CDR2 YENEEA. CDR3 size: 14 residues. V lost 5 bases and J lost 0, with 11 bases in between. For the CDR3, the DNA is TGTGCCAGCAGCCCCCCGGGGGCCTCCTACGAGCAGTACTTC. Translated, it gives CASSPPGASYEQYF.

The sample holds one count of this clone. The CDR3 DNA is TGCGCCAGCTATTACCAAGAGACCCAGTACTTC. Protein: CASYYQETQYF. V is TRBV10-1 and J is TRBJ2-5; D is uncertain. Germline values: CDR1 WNHNN, CDR2 SYGVQD (reference sequence). V lost 8 bases and J lost 0, with 4 bases in between. This CDR3 is 11 amino acids long.

Note on this clone: Other DNA sequences in this specimen translate into the identical CDR3. This rearrangement joins TRBV9 to TRBJ2-1, with unresolved D. Per germline, CDR1 SGDLS and CDR2 YYNGEE. V lost 0 bases to trimming and J lost 2 bases, with 6 bases between them. This CDR3 contains 14 residues. The CDR3 DNA is TGTGCCAGCAGCGTAGATGGTACCTACAATGAGCAGTTCTTC. Amino acids: CASSVDGTYNEQFF.

This chain uses TRBV6-5 with TRBJ1-3; 9 bases align to TRBD1. In germline, CDR1 is MNHEY, CDR2 SVGAGI. J gave up 6 bases and V 6 bases, and 3 bases lay outside the gene matches. The CDR3 has 13 amino acids. The CDR3 bases are TGTGCCAGCAGGGACAGGGGTGTAAACACCATATATTTT. Its translation: CASRDRGVNTIYF.

Only a few counts were recorded for this clone. CDR3 nucleotides: TGCAGCGTTGGGGCACAGGCTCTCACAGATACGCAGTATTTT. Translation: CSVGAQALTDTQYF. V gene TRBV29-1 combines with J gene TRBJ2-3, with D perhaps matching TRBD1 (5 bases). CDR1 and CDR2 from the germline V gene are SQVTM and ANQGSEA. V shed 4 bases and J shed 2 bases, with 13 bases lying between them. The CDR3 totals 14 residues.

This clone has only one observation. This sequence joins TRBV7-9 and TRBJ1-1; no firm D call. Trimming left V 4 bases short and J 4 bases short, with 13 bases between. The CDR3 totals 14 residues. Germline CDR1 reads SEHNR; CDR2 reads FQNEAQ (reference sequence). The CDR3 coding sequence is TGTGCCAGCAGCTCGGGAGGGATCTCCACTGAAGCTTTCTTT. Its translation is CASSSGGISTEAFF.

The chain recombines TRBV27 with TRBJ2-1; D unclear. V was shortened by 0 bases and J by 3 bases, with 9 bases between the two germline ends. The CDR3 totals 15 residues. Germline assignment: CDR1 MNHEY and CDR2 SMNVEV (reference sequence). The CDR3 DNA follows: TGTGCCAGCAGTTTATCACCCCAGTTCTACAATGAGCAGTTCTTC. Protein: CASSLSPQFYNEQFF.

The chain links TRBV6-1 to TRBJ2-1, with 9 bases identical to TRBD1. The CDR3 runs to 14 residues. Germline loops: CDR1 MNHNS, CDR2 SASEGT. Unmatched junction bases numbered 1, after V lost 6 bases and J lost 1 base. As DNA, the CDR3 is TGTGCCAGCAGGGGACAGGGTTCCTACAATGAGCAGTTCTTC. As protein: CASRGQGSYNEQFF.

This sequence joins TRBV14 and TRBJ2-7, with 7 bases identical to TRBD1. There are 15 residues in the CDR3. V lost 1 base, J lost 3 bases, and 6 bases stayed unmatched. Per the germline V gene, CDR1 is SGHDN and CDR2 is FVKESK. Here the CDR3 reads CASSQVRRGSYEQYF. DNA of the CDR3: TGTGCCAGCAGCCAAGTGCGCAGGGGGAGCTACGAGCAGTACTTC.